Given below is one TCR beta chain in context. Its antigen is unknown. The CDR3 totals 17 residues. V gave up 0 bases and J gave up 7 bases; unmatched junction bases: 13. Germline values: CDR1 SGHRS, CDR2 YFSETQ. This specimen comes from a study of shared clonotypes between healthy human individuals. Study conclusions and caveats: Donors were few, which limited the genetic and exposure-history diversity represented. It was the non-shared clonotypes that had lower generation probabilities than clonotypes shared by all four donors.

Assay execution proceeded at the deep level. TCRdb's table, derived via immunoSEQ multiplex PCR, lists solely in-frame clones and lacks some. The repertoire has a few hundred thousand clones, 95% to 97% of them found once; the top ten carry about 0.32%. The sequence came from a man aged 25-40 years in good health. The sequenced material came from memory CD8+ T cells sorted from blood. The sample's subset: CD45RO+ cells pooled with CCR7-negative TemRA cells. The chain couples TRBV5-1 to TRBJ2-7, with 10 nucleotides matching TRBD2. Written as DNA, the CDR3 is TGCGCCAGCAGCTTGGCTCGCAGCGGGAGGGTCGGGGGAGAGCAGTACTTC. This codes for CASSLARSGRVGGEQYF.